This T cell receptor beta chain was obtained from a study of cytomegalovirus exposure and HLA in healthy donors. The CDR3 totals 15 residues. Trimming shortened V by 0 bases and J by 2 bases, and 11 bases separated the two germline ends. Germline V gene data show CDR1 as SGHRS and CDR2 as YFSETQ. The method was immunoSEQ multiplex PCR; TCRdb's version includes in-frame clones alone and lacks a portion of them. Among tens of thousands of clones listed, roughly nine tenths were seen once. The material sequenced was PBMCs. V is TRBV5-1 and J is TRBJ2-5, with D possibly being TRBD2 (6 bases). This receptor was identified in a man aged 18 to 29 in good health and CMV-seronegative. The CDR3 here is CASSLAPGVQETQYF. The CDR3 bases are TGCGCCAGCAGCTTGGCCCCGGGGGTGCAAGAGACCCAGTACTTC.